A selection of T cell receptor beta chains follows, all from one sample in a study of CD8+ T cells in alopecia areata. TCRdb keeps only in-frame clones here, not all; method: immunoSEQ multiplex PCR. The sample shows approximately 57,000 clones, about 96% of them seen only once. Sequences were derived from CD8+ T cells sorted from blood, sampled at week 0. These receptors originate from a human donor with alopecia areata. The conserved cysteine and the conserved F or W are not part of the CDR3 here. D genes are given only for firm matches.

V gene,J gene,D gene,CDR3 protein
TRBV4-1,TRBJ2-5,.,ASSQRLSQETQY
TRBV4-1,TRBJ2-3,.,ASSQGPDTQY
TRBV7-2,TRBJ2-4,.,ASSLATRGGGKNIQY
TRBV30,TRBJ1-2,TRBD1,AWGTANYGYT
TRBV4-1,TRBJ2-3,.,ASSLREDPDTQY
TRBV6-5,TRBJ2-7,.,ASSYSGPYEQY
TRBV27,TRBJ1-5,.,ASSLTGPPLGQPQH
TRBV4-1,TRBJ1-1,.,ASNDDSGVAF
TRBV30,TRBJ2-5,.,AWMRGAETQY
TRBV13,TRBJ2-3,.,ASSLGGDTQY
TRBV6-5,TRBJ2-1,.,ASSFFRAISYNEQF
TRBV15,TRBJ2-6,.,ATSVVRDSGANVLT
TRBV27,TRBJ2-2,.,ASSLGGTGELF
TRBV4-1,TRBJ2-7,.,ASSQDGGTDEQY
TRBV4-3,TRBJ2-5,TRBD1,ASSPGTGSQETQY
TRBV4-1,TRBJ1-4,.,ASSQDATNEKLF
TRBV4-1,TRBJ1-1,.,ASSQFDSLATEAF
TRBV7-6,TRBJ2-7,.,ASSLGGDSYEQY
TRBV10-2,TRBJ1-1,.,ATSDRNTEAF
TRBV9,TRBJ1-1,.,ASSPGTEAF
TRBV27,TRBJ1-6,.,ASSLIGGHNSPLH
TRBV27,TRBJ2-5,.,ASSPGAGVETQY
TRBV7-2,TRBJ2-7,.,ASSLGAGGGNEQY
TRBV6-5,TRBJ2-7,TRBD1,ASSYSTGRSYEQY
TRBV6-1,TRBJ1-2,TRBD1,ASSGLLQQGNYGYT
TRBV27,TRBJ2-3,.,ASSSPWGDTQY
TRBV7-6,TRBJ2-5,TRBD2,ASSLGGGPQETQY
TRBV6-5,TRBJ2-7,.,ASSYSTRVNYEQY
TRBV7-9,TRBJ1-1,.,ASSLVRAVNTEAF
TRBV10-1,TRBJ2-1,TRBD2,ASSEIGLGTYNEQF
TRBV6-5,TRBJ2-1,.,ASSYSRSYNEQF
TRBV30,TRBJ2-2,.,AWSSGSPGELF
TRBV21-1,TRBJ2-5,.,ASSWLAAQETQY
TRBV6-5,TRBJ2-3,.,ASSYTSISRDTQY
TRBV4-1,TRBJ1-2,.,ASSQLGGYT
TRBV5-1,TRBJ1-1,.,ASSLQANTEAF
TRBV4-1,TRBJ2-7,.,ASSQDLGTFAYEQY